This T cell receptor (beta chain) was sequenced for a study of control samples from healthy donors and cancer patients. TCRdb's copy holds only in-frame clones and misses some; the assay was immunoSEQ multiplex PCR. The data show 100,000 to 150,000 clones, almost 95% seen once. V lost 5 bases to trimming and J lost 6 bases, with 16 bases between them. This CDR3 is built from 15 residues. CDR1 is SEHNR, CDR2 FQNEAQ, per germline (reference sequence). This chain joins TRBV7-9 and TRBJ1-4; D is possibly TRBD1 (5 bases). The sequenced sample consisted of PBMCs. The sequence was obtained from an older man with head and neck cancer. The CDR3 region has the DNA TGTGCCAGCAGCCGGGACCACCTAATGGATGAAAAACTGTTTTTT. Translated: CASSRDHLMDEKLFF. Full variable domain (outside the CDR3, taken from reference TRBV7-9 and TRBJ1-4): DTGVSQNPRHKITKRGQNVTFRCDPISEHNRLYWYRQTLGQGPEFLTYFQNEAQLEKSRLLSDRFSAERPKGSFSTLEIQRTEQGDSAMYLCASSRDHLMDEKLFFGSGTQLSVL.